This T cell receptor (beta chain) was recorded in a study of T cell responses to AZD1222 COVID-19 vaccine. General observations from the study: Breadth and depth of Spike-specific TCRs rose after two AZD1222 doses. Sampled repertoires all dated from after the peak T cell response. CD4 TCRs covered the whole spike, strongest at regions 160-218 and 743-854. At baseline, seropositivity was found in only a handful of AZD1222 recipients.

Sequenced by immunoSEQ multiplex PCR; TCRdb stores in-frame clones only, minus some. The data show about 150,000 clones, approximately 90% seen once. A remark on this clone: The antigen remains undetermined.

CDR3 length: 15 residues. Germline CDR1 SGHTA, CDR2 FQGNSA. The ends lost 5 bases at V and 5 bases at J; junction bases unmatched: 4. This specimen was peripheral blood, taken 28 days after the second AZD1222 dose. The sequence was obtained from an adult who received the AZD1222 COVID-19 vaccine. The rearrangement uses TRBV7-2 and TRBJ2-1, with 12 bases matching TRBD2. Here the CDR3 DNA reads TGTGCCAGCAGCGTGGGACTAGCGGGTCACAATGAGCAGTTCTTC. Translated: CASSVGLAGHNEQFF.